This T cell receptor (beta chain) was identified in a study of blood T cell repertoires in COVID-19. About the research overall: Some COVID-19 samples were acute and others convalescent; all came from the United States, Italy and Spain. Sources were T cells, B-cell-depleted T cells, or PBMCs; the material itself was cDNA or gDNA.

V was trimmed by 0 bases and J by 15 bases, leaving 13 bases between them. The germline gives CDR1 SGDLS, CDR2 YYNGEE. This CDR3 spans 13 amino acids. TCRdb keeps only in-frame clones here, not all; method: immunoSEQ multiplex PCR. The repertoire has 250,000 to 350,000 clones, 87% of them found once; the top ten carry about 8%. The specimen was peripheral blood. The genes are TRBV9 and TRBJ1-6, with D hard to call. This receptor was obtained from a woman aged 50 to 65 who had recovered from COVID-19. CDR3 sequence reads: CASSVGGRSGLHF. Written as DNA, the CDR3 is TGTGCCAGCAGCGTAGGAGGAAGGTCTGGCCTCCACTTT.